This TCR beta chain was identified during a study of OX40 agonist ivuxolimab in advanced cancers. CDR1 is SGHDT, CDR2 YYEEEE, per germline. This CDR3 region has 16 residues. V shed 4 bases and J 0 bases; nucleotides not matched to a gene: 9. Assay used: immunoSEQ multiplex PCR; TCRdb lists only in-frame clones, some missing. The sample has approximately 28,000 clones; over 70% are singletons. V usage is TRBV5-6 and J usage is TRBJ1-1; TRBD1 matches at 7 bases. The clonotype was recovered from an adult with an advanced solid tumor such as melanoma, head and neck, liver or kidney cancer. The sample consisted of CD4+ or CD8+ T cells sorted from blood, taken in a trial of the OX40 agonist ivuxolimab. The CDR3 DNA reads TGTGCCAGCAGCCCGCCTCCGGGACAGTTGAACACTGAAGCTTTCTTT. Translation gives CASSPPPGQLNTEAFF.